Each of the 27 T cell receptor beta chains below was sequenced from the same sample in a study of blood T cell repertoires in COVID-19. TCRdb's table, derived via immunoSEQ multiplex PCR, lists solely in-frame clones and lacks some. The table has tens of thousands of clones, around 87% seen once; the top ten hold 4.5% to 5%. The specimen was peripheral blood. These receptors all stem from a human donor in a cohort sampled during active COVID-19.

The rearrangement links TRBV10-3 to TRBJ2-1, with a tentative D call TRBD2 (6 bases). The CDR3 runs to 13 residues. Trimming took off 0 bases at V and 6 bases at J, with 6 bases between the two ends. Germline CDR1 is ENHRY and CDR2 is SYGVKD. The CDR3 DNA is TGTGCCATCAGTGAGTCGACTAGCAATGAGCAGTTCTTC. This gives the protein CAISESTSNEQFF.

The V and J genes are TRBV9 and TRBJ2-2; possible D gene TRBD1, 5 bases. Trimming removed 4 bases at V and 1 base at J, with 11 bases between. This CDR3 is built from 15 residues. CDR1 and CDR2 (germline): SGDLS, YYNGEE. The CDR3 DNA follows: TGTGCCAGCAGCACTGGACATCTGAACACCGGGGAGCTGTTTTTT. This sequence encodes CASSTGHLNTGELFF.

The J gene is TRBJ2-7, the V gene TRBV27; 14 bases fit TRBD2. V gave up 4 bases and J gave up 4 bases; unmatched junction bases: 15. Germline V CDR1 and CDR2: MNHEY, SMNVEV (reference sequence). The CDR3 consists of 19 residues. Here the CDR3 reads CASSSVGARTSGRFYEQYF. CDR3 nucleotides: TGTGCCAGCAGTTCGGTGGGGGCACGGACTAGCGGGAGGTTTTACGAGCAGTACTTC.

This clone was seen just once. V usage is TRBV11-2 and J usage is TRBJ2-7; 8 nucleotides agree with TRBD1. The CDR3 totals 15 residues. Trimming cost V 3 bases and J 4 bases; bases outside gene matches: 8. Germline CDR1 SGHAT, CDR2 FQNNGV. The CDR3 loop is CASSLTGVKSYEQYF. CDR3 bases: TGTGCCAGCAGCTTGACAGGGGTCAAGTCGTACGAGCAGTACTTC. Drawing the rest from reference TRBV11-2 and TRBJ2-7, the complete variable domain is EAGVAQSPRYKIIEKRQSVAFWCNPISGHATLYWYQQILGQGPKLLIQFQNNGVVDDSQLPKDRFSAERLKGVDSTLKIQPAKLEDSAVYLCASSLTGVKSYEQYFGPGTRLTVT.

The CDR3 bases are TGTGCCAGCAGTCCAGGGGGCCACTATGGCTACACCTTC. Protein: CASSPGGHYGYTF. V gene TRBV6-5 combines with J gene TRBJ1-2; TRBD1 matches at 8 bases. CDR3 length equals 13 residues. Unmatched junction bases numbered 2, after V lost 5 bases and J lost 3 bases. Germline lookup yields CDR1 MNHEY and CDR2 SVGAGI.

The rearrangement joins TRBV24-1 to TRBJ2-1; 7 bases align to TRBD2. CDR3 length: 14 amino acids. Germline assignment: CDR1 KGHDR and CDR2 SFDVKD. The V and J ends lost 5 bases and 2 bases, in that order; junction bases with no gene match: 2. The CDR3 loop reads CATSGLATYNEQFF. Written as DNA, the CDR3 is TGTGCCACCAGTGGACTAGCTACCTACAATGAGCAGTTCTTC.

This chain joins TRBV7-9 and TRBJ1-2, with D possibly matching TRBD1 (6 bases). This CDR3 comprises 11 residues. V lost 11 bases and J lost 2, with 9 bases in between. CDR1 SEHNR and CDR2 FQNEAQ come from the germline V gene (reference sequence). CDR3 amino acids: CAGDRNYGYTF. As DNA, the CDR3 is TGTGCCGGTGACAGGAACTATGGCTACACCTTC. Full variable domain (missing parts from reference TRBV7-9 and TRBJ1-2): DTGVSQNPRHKITKRGQNVTFRCDPISEHNRLYWYRQTLGQGPEFLTYFQNEAQLEKSRLLSDRFSAERPKGSFSTLEIQRTEQGDSAMYLCAGDRNYGYTFGSGTRLTVV.

The V gene is TRBV18, the J gene TRBJ1-1; 9 bases match TRBD1. The CDR3 contains 14 residues. The germline CDR1 and CDR2 sequences are KGHSH and LQKENI. The V segment lost 4 bases and the J segment 4 bases; nucleotides outside the gene matches: 4. This CDR3 reads CASSLQGAATEAFF. The DNA of the CDR3 is TGTGCCAGCTCACTACAGGGGGCAGCCACTGAAGCTTTCTTT.

The genes are TRBV19 and TRBJ1-1; no firm D call. Looked up from germline, CDR1 is LNHDA and CDR2 is SQIVND (reference sequence). V was pared by 7 bases and J by 8 bases, with 11 bases between. The CDR3 is 11 residues long. The DNA of the CDR3 is TGTGCCAGTAAATCGGGAAACGAAGCTTTCTTT. Residues: CASKSGNEAFF.

The chain joins TRBV4-3 to TRBJ1-1; 7 bases are a match to TRBD1. There are 16 residues in the CDR3. CDR1 and CDR2 from the germline V gene are LGHNA and YSLEER. Trimming cost V 2 bases and J 6 bases; bases outside gene matches: 12. CDR3 nucleotide sequence: TGCGCCAGCAGCCAACGACCCGGGACAGATTACCCTGAAGCTTTCTTT. This encodes CASSQRPGTDYPEAFF.

The CDR3 is CAWSVGGHSNQPQHF. The CDR3 DNA sequence: TGTGCCTGGAGTGTAGGGGGACACAGCAATCAGCCCCAGCATTTT. J is TRBJ1-5 and V is TRBV30; tentatively, D is TRBD1 (6 bases). CDR3 length: 15 amino acids. From germline, CDR1 is GTSNPN and CDR2 SVGIG (reference sequence). Trimming took off 0 bases at V and 1 base at J, with 10 bases between the two ends.

This rearrangement joins TRBV3-1 (or the pseudogene TRBV3-2) to TRBJ2-1; maybe TRBD2 (5 bases). CDR1 LGHDT and CDR2 YNNKEL come from the germline V gene (reference sequence). CDR3 length: 16 amino acids. Trimming removed 5 bases at V and 0 bases at J, with 14 bases between. CDR3 residues: CASSLRRASSYNEQFF. As DNA, the CDR3 is TGTGCCAGCAGCTTAAGGCGGGCTAGCTCCTACAATGAGCAGTTCTTC.

This rearrangement joins TRBV6-1 to TRBJ2-3; 12 bases fit TRBD2. Germline V CDR1 and CDR2: MNHNS, SASEGT. The CDR3 loop spans 16 amino acids. Trimming removed 3 bases from V and 2 bases from J; junction bases left unmatched: 3. The CDR3 DNA reads TGTGCCAGCAGTGACGGACTAGCGGGGCACACAGATACGCAGTATTTT. As protein: CASSDGLAGHTDTQYF.

The chain has TRBV30 and TRBJ1-4; 8 bases line up with TRBD1. From germline, CDR1 is GTSNPN and CDR2 SVGIG (reference sequence). The CDR3 sequence is 15 residues long. Losses at the gene ends were 3 bases for V and 7 bases for J; bases not matched to a gene: 10. CDR3 coding DNA: TGTGCCTGGAGACCCCAGGACAGGGAGGCTGAAAAACTGTTTTTT. Encoded protein: CAWRPQDREAEKLFF. Full variable domain (rest looked up from reference TRBV30 and TRBJ1-4): SQTIHQWPATLVQPVGSPLSLECTVEGTSNPNLYWYRQAAGRGLQLLFYSVGIGQISSEVPQNLSASRPQDRQFILSSKKLLLSDSGFYLCAWRPQDREAEKLFFGSGTQLSVL.

The V gene is TRBV4-3, the J gene TRBJ1-5; no clear D gene. CDR1 LGHNA and CDR2 YSLEER come from the germline V gene. This CDR3 has 15 amino acids. V lost 0 bases to trimming and J lost 2 bases, with 8 bases between them. In DNA form, the CDR3 reads TGCGCCAGCAGCCAAGAATACACCCGCAATCAGCCCCAGCATTTT. This translates into CASSQEYTRNQPQHF.

This chain joins TRBV20-1 and TRBJ1-6; 9 nucleotides line up with TRBD1. CDR3 size: 15 residues. Germline V gives CDR1 DFQATT, CDR2 SNEGSKA (reference sequence). Losses at the gene ends were 3 bases for V and 9 bases for J; bases not matched to a gene: 9. The CDR3: CSASGQGLDFSPLHF. CDR3 coding DNA: TGCAGTGCTAGTGGACAGGGGCTAGATTTTTCACCCCTCCACTTT.

The V and J genes are TRBV5-3 and TRBJ2-1, with TRBD2 matching 12 bases. TRBV5-3 is marked as an open reading frame, function uncertain. V lost 4 bases, J lost 9 bases, and 8 bases stayed unmatched. The CDR3 runs to 15 residues. The DNA of the CDR3 is TGTGCCAGAAGCGCCACTAGCGGGAGGTGTTGTGAGCAGTTCTTC. It translates to CARSATSGRCCEQFF.

This chain's CDR3 is CASSERTSGRGDTQYF. For the CDR3, the DNA is TGTGCCAGCAGTGAAAGGACTAGCGGGAGGGGGGATACGCAGTATTTT. This chain joins TRBV6-1 and TRBJ2-3, with 15 bases identical to TRBD2. Unmatched junction bases numbered 3, after V lost 2 bases and J lost 6 bases. This CDR3 is built from 16 residues. CDR1 and CDR2 (germline): MNHNS, SASEGT.

In its sample, this clone is large. This rearrangement joins TRBV7-2 to TRBJ1-5; D remains ambiguous. The CDR3 length is 13 residues. The germline V and J ends were trimmed by 1 base and 4 bases, with 5 bases remaining between them. Germline V gives CDR1 SGHTA, CDR2 FQGNSA. CDR3 DNA sequence: TGTGCCAGCAGCTTAGAACAGAATCAGCCCCAGCATTTT. This translates into CASSLEQNQPQHF.

This clone was seen a few times. CDR3 in DNA: TGTGCCAGCAGCAGACGGCGAGCGGAAGACACAGATACGCAGTATTTT. It specifies CASSRRRAEDTDTQYF. The chain employs TRBV5-4 and TRBJ2-3, with D tentatively TRBD2 (5 bases). The CDR3 has 16 residues. Trimming took off 4 bases at V and 2 bases at J, with 17 bases between the two ends. From germline, CDR1 is SGHNT and CDR2 YYREEE (reference sequence).

This chain joins TRBV2 and TRBJ2-1, with a possible D match to TRBD2 (6 bases). The CDR3 is made up of 15 amino acids. V dropped 1 base and J dropped 2 bases, with 9 bases sitting between them. Germline assignment: CDR1 SNHLY and CDR2 FYNNEI. DNA for the CDR3: TGTGCCAGCAGTGAAGGCGGGAAGGCCTACAATGAGCAGTTCTTC. The encoded protein is CASSEGGKAYNEQFF.

The rearrangement joins TRBV13 to TRBJ2-1, with D hard to call. The CDR3 loop spans 14 amino acids. Germline loops: CDR1 PRHDT, CDR2 FYEKMQ (reference sequence). V was trimmed by 0 bases and J by 5 bases, leaving 8 bases between them. CDR3 bases: TGTGCCAGCAGCTTAGGGACTGTCGACAATGAGCAGTTCTTC. Amino acids: CASSLGTVDNEQFF.

The genes are TRBV5-1 and TRBJ2-7; no clear D. Germline-derived CDR1 and CDR2 are SGHRS and YFSETQ. V lost 1 base, J lost 7 bases, and 6 bases lay in between. This CDR3 region has 11 residues. This CDR3 is CASSLFGEQYF. CDR3 nucleotide sequence: TGCGCCAGCAGCTTGTTCGGGGAGCAGTACTTC.

The rearrangement uses TRBV28 and TRBJ1-2; D perhaps matches TRBD1 (5 bases). Trimming left V 4 bases short and J 4 bases short, with 19 bases between. Germline assignment: CDR1 MDHEN and CDR2 SYDVKM. This CDR3 contains 16 residues. CDR3 bases: TGTGCCAGCAGTTGGCTGGGGGAGGGAGACCCCTATGGCTACACCTTC. It yields the protein CASSWLGEGDPYGYTF.

The chain employs TRBV6-6 and TRBJ2-1, with a possible D match to TRBD2 (5 bases). Germline assignment: CDR1 MNHNY and CDR2 SVGAGI (reference sequence). The CDR3 has 14 residues. V was trimmed by 1 base and J by 5 bases, leaving 9 bases between them. The CDR3 protein is CASSYFGDDNEQFF. Written as DNA, the CDR3 is TGTGCCAGCAGTTACTTCGGGGATGACAATGAGCAGTTCTTC.

The V gene is TRBV28, the J gene TRBJ1-2, with 10 bases fitting TRBD1. With V trimmed by 4 bases and J by 7 bases, 9 bases remained unmatched. This CDR3 has 15 amino acids. Germline loops: CDR1 MDHEN, CDR2 SYDVKM. The CDR3: CASSSTGGYKRGYTF. In nucleotides, the CDR3 is TGTGCCAGCAGTTCGACAGGGGGCTATAAGCGTGGCTACACCTTC.

J is TRBJ1-2 and V is TRBV25-1; D may be TRBD1 (5 bases). The ends were cut back, 6 bases at V and 5 bases at J, with 10 bases in the middle. The CDR3 covers 12 residues. Germline V gene sequence: CDR1 MGHDK, CDR2 SYGVNS. CDR3 loop: CASSATGYGYTF. The CDR3 nucleotides are TGTGCCAGCAGCGCTACAGGTTATGGCTACACCTTC.